This paragraph reports one TCR beta chain. It lacks a known antigen. Qualities for individual bases were not recorded, and no much larger clone is one base off. The data belong to a study of blood T cell repertoires in COVID-19 (dated by TCRdb to about 2020). With regard to the full study: Samples from collaborators originated in the United States, Italy and Spain and spanned both the acute and convalescent phases of COVID-19. The material from the prospective study consisted of cDNA or gDNA derived from T cells, B-cell-depleted T cells, or PBMCs. Subjects who had been exposed to COVID-19, were actively infected with it, or had recovered from it provided the deeply sampled blood TCRbeta repertoires that made up the dataset. A freely available public database, intended as a resource for researchers studying the immune response to SARS-CoV-2, is where the repertoires were released. Samples were obtained from the ongoing ImmuneRACE study (first 160 participants) and from over 1,000 subjects provided by 6 global collaborators. The sample metadata nearly always contained a de-identified subject ID, COVID-19 status, age in years and sex. Where HLA class I and class II types were available, the types were taken from metadata supplied by the sample provider, not from assay-based typing.

The investigation overall reported the following: How much clinical and demographic metadata was included differed by source and by participant, and the metadata was provided uncurated.

One collaborating source in Seattle enrolled patients during active infection and followed them longitudinally through the course of disease. The collaborating institutions used their own protocols to collect whole blood in K2EDTA tubes. For TCRbeta analysis, collaborators shipped samples in one of three forms: frozen whole blood, isolated PBMCs, or DNA extracted from either of those sample types. V gives up 4 bases and J gives up 3 bases, and the segment between their germline ends measures 14 bases. The CDR3 numbers 14 residues from cysteine through phenylalanine. Only the CDR3 part of the read is kept: 42 bases, read in frame from the first base. The germline V gene supplies CDR1 SGHRS and CDR2 YFSETQ. The immunoSEQ Assay, a bias-controlled multiplex PCR, was used to amplify TCRbeta CDR3 regions from genomic DNA. The authors processed their data as follows. The number of nucleated cells in each sample was estimated by amplification of reference gene primers within the assay. Sequence reads were collapsed and filtered to measure the absolute abundance of every unique TCRbeta CDR3 rearrangement. For each sample, productive Simpson clonality was calculated as the square root of Simpson's diversity index across productive rearrangements. Here the immuneACCESS table is served through TCRdb, limited to in-frame sequences with V and J called. Missing clones are a known gap in these copies; in checked studies unresolved V genes cover under half, and the rest lacks a known reason. The V and J calls and the clone size are those of that table, but D and trimming were determined from the DNA. This sample is represented by 250,000 to 300,000 clones; 86% of them were singletons. In total, the top ten clones hold 9.5% to 15% of the sample.

The chain was built from TRBV5-1 and TRBJ2-7; D gene: possibly TRBD1, on 6 matching bases. The material sequenced was peripheral blood. The sequence was obtained from a woman between 25 and 40 years old with COVID-19, enrolled during active disease. The DNA sequence is TGCGCCAGCAGCGCCCGGGACACTTACTACGAGCAGTACTTC. This translates into CASSARDTYYEQYF.